These 30 T cell receptor beta chains were all obtained from the same sample, sequenced in a study of blood T cell repertoires in COVID-19. Using immunoSEQ multiplex PCR, the repertoire was profiled, and TCRdb retains in-frame clones only, with some absent. Of some 270,000 clones in the sample, 89% were seen once. Sample: PBMCs or T cells enriched from blood (not recorded which). Receptor source: a woman aged 55 to 70 who had recovered from COVID-19.

The chain combines TRBV5-1 with TRBJ2-2; TRBD2 is a possible D gene (5 bases). Trimming stripped 0 bases from V and 3 bases from J, with 9 bases between. The germline V gene has CDR1 SGHRS and CDR2 YFSETQ. The CDR3 extends over 15 amino acids. CDR3 amino acids: CASSLASGDTGELFF. Here the CDR3 DNA reads TGCGCCAGCAGCTTGGCCAGCGGCGACACCGGGGAGCTGTTTTTT.

The chain combines TRBV2 with TRBJ1-2, with D maybe TRBD1 (5 bases). From germline, CDR1 is SNHLY and CDR2 FYNNEI. The CDR3 totals 12 residues. Trimming took 8 bases from V and 3 from J, leaving 10 bases between them. In DNA, the CDR3 is TGTGCCAGCGTACAGGAATACTATGGCTACACCTTC. Translating it yields CASVQEYYGYTF.

For the CDR3, the DNA is TGTGCCATCAGTGGCGAGTTAGGAGGACGTTCACCCCTCCACTTT. This codes for CAISGELGGRSPLHF. The chain links TRBV10-3 to TRBJ1-6; D is uncertain. The CDR3 covers 15 residues. Per germline, CDR1 ENHRY and CDR2 SYGVKD. V was cut by 4 bases and J by 9 bases, with 16 bases left in between.

This chain connects TRBV7-8 to TRBJ1-1; TRBD1 is a possible D gene (5 bases). Germline V gene sequence: CDR1 SGHVS, CDR2 FQNEAQ. There are 13 residues in the CDR3. Trimming stripped 4 bases from V and 4 bases from J, with 10 bases between. The chain's CDR3 is CASSSRAPTEAFF. The CDR3 DNA is TGTGCCAGCAGCTCCAGGGCCCCCACTGAAGCTTTCTTT. Full variable domain (remainder filled in from reference TRBV7-8 and TRBJ1-1): GAGVSQSPRYKVAKRGQDVALRCDPISGHVSLFWYQQALGQGPEFLTYFQNEAQLDKSGLPSDRFFAERPEGSVSTLKIQRTQQEDSAVYLCASSSRAPTEAFFGQGTRLTVV.

The chain employs TRBV10-3 and TRBJ2-2, with 7 bases identical to TRBD1. V trimming: 7 bases; J trimming: 3 bases; junction bases outside the gene matches: 8. Germline assignment: CDR1 ENHRY and CDR2 SYGVKD. The CDR3 runs 15 residues. CDR3 region: CAIKEQGDDTGELFF. The DNA of the CDR3 is TGTGCCATCAAGGAGCAGGGGGATGACACCGGGGAGCTGTTTTTT.

The chain joins TRBV19 to TRBJ1-1, with D tentatively TRBD1 (5 bases). V lost 6 bases and J 6 bases, leaving 20 bases between the germline ends. CDR1 and CDR2 (germline): LNHDA, SQIVND (reference sequence). CDR3 length: 15 amino acids. CDR3 amino acids: CASSPTGGGRAEAFF. The CDR3 region has the DNA TGTGCCAGTAGCCCCACCGGGGGGGGGAGGGCTGAAGCTTTCTTT.

This chain connects TRBV6-1 to TRBJ2-3; no clear D gene. Germline CDR1 and CDR2: MNHNS and SASEGT. Trimming stripped 1 base from V and 0 bases from J, with 8 bases between. The CDR3 loop spans 15 amino acids. CDR3 DNA: TGTGCCAGCAGTGAAGGCAGACTGAGCACAGATACGCAGTATTTT. It specifies CASSEGRLSTDTQYF.

The V gene is TRBV9, the J gene TRBJ2-2, with 9 positions matching TRBD1. J lost 1 base, V lost 3 bases, and 7 bases had no gene match. Per germline, CDR1 SGDLS and CDR2 YYNGEE. The CDR3 spans 17 residues. The CDR3 DNA reads as TGTGCCAGCAGCGCCCGACAGGGGGTAGGGAACACCGGGGAGCTGTTTTTT. Its translation is CASSARQGVGNTGELFF.

This sequence joins TRBV27 and TRBJ2-5, with a tentative D call TRBD1 (5 bases). Per germline, CDR1 MNHEY and CDR2 SMNVEV (reference sequence). The CDR3 spans 16 residues. V lost 2 bases, J lost 2 bases, and 15 bases lay in between. The CDR3 DNA sequence: TGTGCCAGCAGTTTAGCGGCAGGGATAATTCAAGAGACCCAGTACTTC. This encodes CASSLAAGIIQETQYF.

The V and J genes are TRBV7-2 and TRBJ2-5; TRBD2 matches at 9 bases. Unmatched junction bases numbered 14, after V lost 2 bases and J lost 7 bases. This CDR3 region has 17 residues. The germline V gene has CDR1 SGHTA and CDR2 FQGNSA. The CDR3 reads CASSLIYGGGAMGTQYF. The DNA of the CDR3 is TGTGCCAGCAGCTTAATCTATGGCGGGGGGGCAATGGGGACCCAGTACTTC.

This sequence joins TRBV10-3 and TRBJ1-2, with 10 bases that match TRBD1. Trimming cost V 6 bases and J 3 bases; bases outside gene matches: 4. The germline gives CDR1 ENHRY, CDR2 SYGVKD. This CDR3 has 14 amino acids. The CDR3 DNA follows: TGTGCCATCAGCTCCGGGACAGGGGACTATGGCTACACCTTC. It is translated as CAISSGTGDYGYTF.

The chain joins TRBV9 to TRBJ2-1; 11 bases align to TRBD2. The CDR3 contains 17 residues. CDR1 and CDR2 (germline): SGDLS, YYNGEE. J gave up 5 bases and V 1 base, and 8 bases lay outside the gene matches. CDR3 coding DNA: TGTGCCAGCAGCGTAACCCATCTAGCGGGAGGAGACAATGAGCAGTTCTTC. Residues: CASSVTHLAGGDNEQFF.

V gene TRBV6-5 combines with J gene TRBJ1-5, with unresolved D. Per the germline V gene, CDR1 is MNHEY and CDR2 is SVGAGI. The CDR3 has 15 residues. Trimming pared 0 bases from V and 7 bases from J, leaving 13 bases between. The CDR3 region is CASSYSVKGGQPQHF. The CDR3 bases are TGTGCCAGCAGTTACTCGGTGAAGGGAGGCCAGCCCCAGCATTTT.

The J gene is TRBJ2-7, the V gene TRBV14, with unresolved D. V was shortened by 1 base and J by 2 bases, with 18 bases between the two germline ends. This CDR3 comprises 17 residues. Germline CDR1 is SGHDN and CDR2 is FVKESK. The CDR3 is CASSQGPNGDAAYEQYF. The CDR3 DNA follows: TGTGCCAGCAGCCAAGGCCCTAACGGAGACGCAGCCTACGAGCAGTACTTC. The full variable domain, completed using reference TRBV14 and TRBJ2-7, is EAGVTQFPSHSVIEKGQTVTLRCDPISGHDNLYWYRRVMGKEIKFLLHFVKESKQDESGMPNNRFLAERTGGTYSTLKVQPAELEDSGVYFCASSQGPNGDAAYEQYFGPGTRLTVT.

The chain carries TRBV25-1 and TRBJ2-1; 8 bases are a match to TRBD2. The V and J ends lost 4 bases and 4 bases, in that order; junction bases with no gene match: 3. This CDR3 is 14 amino acids long. Germline assignment: CDR1 MGHDK and CDR2 SYGVNS. CDR3 bases: TGTGCCAGCAGTGGGACTAGCAGATACAATGAGCAGTTCTTC. The encoded protein is CASSGTSRYNEQFF.

This clone has more than one count but fewer than ten. This rearrangement joins TRBV7-6 to TRBJ2-2, with D possibly matching TRBD1 (6 bases). Trimming left V 3 bases short and J 4 bases short, with 12 bases between. Germline V CDR1 and CDR2: SGHVS, FNYEAQ. The CDR3 contains 15 residues. The CDR3 is CASSFYQGTTGELFF. As DNA, the CDR3 is TGTGCCAGCAGCTTTTACCAGGGGACCACCGGGGAGCTGTTTTTT.

J is TRBJ1-4 and V is TRBV7-9; weak D call: TRBD1 (6 bases). The V end lost 1 base, the J end lost 2 bases, and 14 bases lay between the germline ends. The length of the CDR3 is 17 residues. Germline V gene data show CDR1 as SEHNR and CDR2 as FQNEAQ (reference sequence). The CDR3 is CASSLGSGGGTNEKLFF. CDR3 in DNA: TGTGCCAGCAGCTTAGGGTCTGGGGGCGGCACTAATGAAAAACTGTTTTTT.

The J gene is TRBJ2-7, the V gene TRBV28; TRBD2 is a possible D gene (6 bases). Germline V gives CDR1 MDHEN, CDR2 SYDVKM. The CDR3 has 13 amino acids. V shed 4 bases and J shed 2 bases, with 9 bases lying between them. CDR3 residues: CASSYGGAYEQYF. CDR3 sequence (DNA): TGTGCCAGCAGTTATGGAGGGGCCTACGAGCAGTACTTC.

The chain recombines TRBV27 with TRBJ2-1; TRBD1 agrees at 9 bases. V dropped 6 bases and J dropped 7; count of bases not matched to a gene: 13. There are 16 residues in the CDR3. Germline V gives CDR1 MNHEY, CDR2 SMNVEV (reference sequence). CDR3 coding DNA: TGTGCCAGCAGCTCCCCTAGCCGGGACAGGGAGAATGAGCAGTTCTTC. This encodes CASSSPSRDRENEQFF.

The rearrangement links TRBV27 to TRBJ2-1, with 13 nucleotides matching TRBD2. Looked up from germline, CDR1 is MNHEY and CDR2 is SMNVEV (reference sequence). Losses at the gene ends were 5 bases for V and 10 bases for J; bases not matched to a gene: 5. The CDR3 has 14 amino acids. For the CDR3, the DNA is TGTGCCAGCAGTAAAGGACTAGCGGGGGTAGAGCAGTTCTTC. Protein product: CASSKGLAGVEQFF.

A word on this clone: This sample also contains other DNA sequences that code for the same CDR3. The CDR3 is CASSTGQYNEQFF. For the CDR3, the DNA is TGTGCCAGCAGTACGGGACAGTACAATGAGCAGTTCTTC. V and J are TRBV27 and TRBJ2-1; 7 nucleotides match TRBD1. Losses at the gene ends were 5 bases for V and 4 bases for J; bases not matched to a gene: 2. Per germline, CDR1 MNHEY and CDR2 SMNVEV (reference sequence). CDR3 length: 13 residues.

The rearrangement joins TRBV5-6 to TRBJ2-5; TRBD1 matches 7 bases. The V segment lost 0 bases and the J segment 6 bases; nucleotides outside the gene matches: 5. The CDR3 extends over 14 amino acids. CDR1 and CDR2 (germline): SGHDT, YYEEEE. CDR3 region: CASSLGQGEKTQYF. The CDR3 nucleotides read TGTGCCAGCAGCTTGGGTCAGGGGGAAAAGACCCAGTACTTC. Combining the CDR3 with reference TRBV5-6 and TRBJ2-5 gives the whole variable domain DAGVTQSPTHLIKTRGQQVTLRCSPKSGHDTVSWYQQALGQGPQFIFQYYEEEERQRGNFPDRFSGHQFPNYSSELNVNALLLGDSALYLCASSLGQGEKTQYFGPGTRLLVL.

This clone was seen only once. The chain has TRBV7-2 and TRBJ1-3; no reliable D call. In germline, CDR1 is SGHTA, CDR2 FQGNSA. V was shortened by 5 bases and J by 0 bases, with 11 bases between the two germline ends. The CDR3 runs 15 residues. DNA for the CDR3: TGTGCCAGCAGCCTCTGGGCTCCCTCTGGAAACACCATATATTTT. Amino acids: CASSLWAPSGNTIYF.

This clone has only a few counts. The J gene is TRBJ1-1, the V gene TRBV5-4; D gene uncertain. The V and J ends lost 0 bases and 6 bases respectively, with 15 bases between them. Germline V gene lookup returns CDR1 SGHNT and CDR2 YYREEE (reference sequence). The CDR3 is made up of 15 amino acids. In DNA, the CDR3 is TGTGCCAGCAGCTTGGCCGCGGCACGGGGTGCTGAAGCTTTCTTT. Translated, it gives CASSLAAARGAEAFF.

The rearrangement links TRBV5-1 to TRBJ1-1; no clear D. CDR1 SGHRS and CDR2 YFSETQ come from the germline V gene. V dropped 4 bases and J dropped 0 bases, with 19 bases sitting between them. The CDR3 has 17 amino acids. The CDR3 coding sequence is TGCGCCAGCAGCCCGAAAATTAACGGGGATATGAACACTGAAGCTTTCTTT. This codes for CASSPKINGDMNTEAFF.

The chain couples TRBV5-1 to TRBJ1-2, with 8 nucleotides matching TRBD1. Losses at the gene ends were 0 bases for V and 4 bases for J; bases not matched to a gene: 8. In germline, CDR1 is SGHRS, CDR2 YFSETQ. The CDR3 is made up of 16 amino acids. The CDR3 sequence: CASSLEGQAAPYGYTF. The CDR3 DNA reads as TGCGCCAGCAGCTTGGAGGGACAGGCCGCACCCTATGGCTACACCTTC.

This clone is a singleton in its sample. The chain carries TRBV15 and TRBJ1-2; D gene uncertain. CDR3 length equals 13 residues. Trimming removed 5 bases from V and 3 bases from J, with 10 bases in between. Germline CDR1 and CDR2: LNHNV and YYDKDF (reference sequence). The CDR3 sequence: CATSLEVDYGYTF. The CDR3, as DNA: TGTGCCACCAGCCTGGAGGTCGACTATGGCTACACCTTC.

The chain links TRBV6-5 to TRBJ2-2; D is unclear. The length of the CDR3 is 13 residues. V dropped 6 bases and J dropped 3 bases, with 8 bases sitting between them. Germline V gene data show CDR1 as MNHEY and CDR2 as SVGAGI. CDR3 residues: CASSLSYTGELFF. DNA for the CDR3: TGTGCCAGCAGCCTCAGTTACACCGGGGAGCTGTTTTTT.

This chain connects TRBV18 to TRBJ1-2, with 8 bases fitting TRBD1. CDR1 is KGHSH and CDR2 is LQKENI in the germline V gene. With V trimmed by 3 bases and J by 8 bases, 11 bases remained unmatched. The CDR3 contains 15 residues. The CDR3 loop is CASSPRDRSPGGYTF. CDR3 nucleotides: TGTGCCAGCTCACCCCGGGACAGGAGCCCCGGGGGCTACACCTTC.

Here the CDR3 reads CASIVEHGQYEQYF. DNA of the CDR3: TGTGCCAGCATAGTCGAACACGGACAGTACGAGCAGTACTTC. The chain joins TRBV2 to TRBJ2-7; D is possibly TRBD1 (6 bases). The CDR3 has 14 residues. The germline gives CDR1 SNHLY, CDR2 FYNNEI. Trimming took off 7 bases at V and 4 bases at J, with 17 bases between the two ends.